This T cell receptor (beta chain) was sequenced during a study of blood T cell repertoires in COVID-19. Overall study context: Researchers got acute and convalescent COVID-19 samples from the United States, Italy and Spain.

Germline assignment: CDR1 KGHSH and CDR2 LQKENI. V was pared by 0 bases and J by 8 bases, with 6 bases of the junction left unmatched. The CDR3 contains 15 residues. In the authors' methods: Amplified reference gene primers provided the basis for estimating nucleated cell counts. TCRdb's copy holds only in-frame clones and misses some; the assay was immunoSEQ multiplex PCR. The V and J calls and clone size come from that table; D and trimming were worked out from the DNA. The profile shows about 100,000 clones, roughly 85% of them singletons. The V call is TRBV18, the J call TRBJ1-4, with 7 bases identical to TRBD1. The material sequenced was peripheral blood. The clonotype comes from a woman aged 70 to 79 with acute or convalescent COVID-19. CDR3 coding DNA: TGTGCCAGCTCACCACCGGGACAGCAGCACGAAAAACTGTTTTTT. It specifies CASSPPGQQHEKLFF.